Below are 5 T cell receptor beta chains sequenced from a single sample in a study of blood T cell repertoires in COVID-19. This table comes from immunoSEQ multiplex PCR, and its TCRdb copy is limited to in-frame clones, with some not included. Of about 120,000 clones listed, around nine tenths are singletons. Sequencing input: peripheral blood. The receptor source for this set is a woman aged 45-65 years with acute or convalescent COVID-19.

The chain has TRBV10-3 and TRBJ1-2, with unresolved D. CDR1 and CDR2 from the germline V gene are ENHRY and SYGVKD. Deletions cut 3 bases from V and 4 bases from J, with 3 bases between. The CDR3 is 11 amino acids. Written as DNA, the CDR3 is TGTGCCATCAGTGACAGCTATGGCTACACCTTC. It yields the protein CAISDSYGYTF.

The CDR3 DNA sequence: TGCGCCAGCAGCCAAGTGCGGGAAAAACTGTTTTTT. It specifies CASSQVREKLFF. The rearrangement joins TRBV4-1 to TRBJ1-4; D remains unclear. V lost 1 base and J lost 8, with 5 bases in between. The CDR3 is 12 residues long. Germline-derived CDR1 and CDR2 are MGHRA and YSYEKL.

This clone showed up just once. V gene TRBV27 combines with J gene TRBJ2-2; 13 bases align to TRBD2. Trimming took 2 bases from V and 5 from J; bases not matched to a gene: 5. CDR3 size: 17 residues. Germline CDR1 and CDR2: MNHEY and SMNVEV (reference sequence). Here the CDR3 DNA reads TGTGCCAGCAGTTTAATACTAGCGGGGGGGCCGACCGGGGAGCTGTTTTTT. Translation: CASSLILAGGPTGELFF.

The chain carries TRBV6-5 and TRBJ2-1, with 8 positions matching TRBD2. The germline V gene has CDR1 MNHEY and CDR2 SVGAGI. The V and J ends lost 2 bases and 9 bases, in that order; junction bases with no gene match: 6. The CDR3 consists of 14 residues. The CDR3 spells CASSYMIAGSEQFF. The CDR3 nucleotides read TGTGCCAGCAGTTACATGATAGCGGGAAGTGAGCAGTTCTTC.

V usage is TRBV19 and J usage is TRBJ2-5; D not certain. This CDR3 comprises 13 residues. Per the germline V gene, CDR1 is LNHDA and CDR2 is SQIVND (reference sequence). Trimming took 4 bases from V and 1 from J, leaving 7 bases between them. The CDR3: CASSKQSQETQYF. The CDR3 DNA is TGTGCCAGTAGTAAACAGAGCCAAGAGACCCAGTACTTC.